The 30 T cell receptor beta chains below come from one sample, sequenced in a study of human versus mouse CDR3 diversity and MHC coevolution. Sequencing used immunoSEQ multiplex PCR; TCRdb keeps in-frame clones, though not all of them. The data hold tens of thousands of clones, with around 95% observed a single time. The sequenced sample was naive CD4+ T cells from blood. Sample subset: CD45RO-negative CD62L-positive naive CD4 T cells. These TCRs come from a person aged 30 to 69 in good health.

The chain joins TRBV18 to TRBJ1-2, with D maybe TRBD1 (5 bases). The CDR3 length is 14 residues. Between the trimmed V and J ends, which lost 1 base and 3 bases, there was a span of 9 bases. Germline CDR1 is KGHSH and CDR2 is LQKENI. The CDR3 sequence: CASSPQGMDYGYTF. The CDR3 DNA reads TGTGCCAGCTCACCACAGGGGATGGACTATGGCTACACCTTC.

The J gene is TRBJ2-7, the V gene TRBV5-4, with 11 positions matching TRBD1. The CDR3 is 15 residues long. After removal of 0 bases from V and 7 bases from J, the junction contained 6 bases not matched to a gene. Germline V gene sequence: CDR1 SGHNT, CDR2 YYREEE (reference sequence). In nucleotides, the CDR3 is TGTGCCAGCAGCTTGGTTGGGACAGGGGGTCGGGAGCAGTACTTC. It is translated as CASSLVGTGGREQYF.

The chain carries TRBV5-1 and TRBJ2-7; 11 nucleotides agree with TRBD2. V was clipped by 3 bases and J by 3 bases; unmatched bases: 5. CDR1 and CDR2 from the germline V gene are SGHRS and YFSETQ. This CDR3 region has 15 residues. CDR3 coding DNA: TGCGCCAGCAGCTCTCTAGCGGGAGGTAACTACGAGCAGTACTTC. It specifies CASSSLAGGNYEQYF.

The chain couples TRBV27 to TRBJ1-5; D is undetermined. Germline V gives CDR1 MNHEY, CDR2 SMNVEV (reference sequence). The CDR3 extends over 12 amino acids. V gave up 6 bases and J gave up 3 bases, with 6 bases separating them. CDR3 nucleotides: TGTGCCAGCAGCCGGGACAATCAGCCCCAGCATTTT. This gives the protein CASSRDNQPQHF.

The CDR3 DNA reads TGCGCCAGCAGCTTGGCCGGTAGCATCGCCTACAATGAGCAGTTCTTC. It codes for CASSLAGSIAYNEQFF. The chain links TRBV5-1 to TRBJ2-1; D not resolved. Trimming took 0 bases from V and 2 from J, leaving 12 bases between them. CDR3 length equals 16 residues. The germline V gene has CDR1 SGHRS and CDR2 YFSETQ.

The chain has TRBV6-5 and TRBJ1-2; 9 positions agree with TRBD1. This CDR3 comprises 13 residues. Germline V gene lookup returns CDR1 MNHEY and CDR2 SVGAGI. V was clipped by 6 bases and J by 7 bases; unmatched bases: 6. CDR3 region: CASSLTGGGGYTF. CDR3 nucleotide sequence: TGTGCCAGCAGCCTTACAGGGGGCGGTGGCTACACCTTC.

The chain links TRBV19 to TRBJ2-3; TRBD2 is a possible D gene (7 bases). CDR1 is LNHDA, CDR2 SQIVND, per germline (reference sequence). The CDR3 consists of 16 residues. V lost 3 bases and J lost 6, with 19 bases in between. The CDR3 protein is CASSMGLAVRGDTQYF. In DNA, the CDR3 is TGTGCCAGTAGTATGGGCCTAGCGGTGAGGGGGGATACGCAGTATTTT.

Here the CDR3 reads CAWGDRAHEQYF. CDR3 DNA: TGTGCGTGGGGGGACAGGGCGCACGAGCAGTACTTC. The chain is built from TRBV7-2 and TRBJ2-7, with 9 bases that match TRBD1. The CDR3 has 12 amino acids. From germline, CDR1 is SGHTA and CDR2 FQGNSA. Variable domain in full (rest from reference TRBV7-2 and TRBJ2-7): GAGVSQSPSNKVTEKGKDVELRCDPISGHTALYWYRQSLGQGLEFLIYFQGNSAPDKSGLPSDRFSAERTGGSVSTLTIQRTQQEDSAVYLCAWGDRAHEQYFGPGTRLTVT.

This clone was recorded once. The chain combines TRBV7-6 with TRBJ1-2; no reliable D call. Trimming took off 1 base at V and 4 bases at J, with 10 bases between the two ends. The CDR3 consists of 14 residues. The germline gives CDR1 SGHVS, CDR2 FNYEAQ. CDR3 nucleotides: TGTGCCAGCAGCTTAGGTGGGAGAACCTATGGCTACACCTTC. It yields the protein CASSLGGRTYGYTF.

The V and J genes are TRBV4-2 and TRBJ2-3; perhaps TRBD1 as D (6 bases). CDR3 length equals 15 residues. Trimming removed 0 bases at V and 6 bases at J, with 13 bases between. CDR1 is LGHNA, CDR2 YNFKEQ, per germline. CDR3 sequence reads: CASSQDGAQGDTQYF. CDR3 bases: TGTGCCAGCAGCCAAGACGGGGCGCAGGGGGATACGCAGTATTTT.

The chain combines TRBV7-9 with TRBJ2-7; no reliable D call. CDR3 length: 12 residues. Between the trimmed V and J ends, which lost 6 bases and 2 bases, there was a span of 8 bases. CDR1 is SEHNR and CDR2 is FQNEAQ in the germline V gene (reference sequence). The CDR3 bases are TGTGCCAGCAGTCTCGAGGCCTACGAGCAGTACTTC. Encoded protein: CASSLEAYEQYF.

The count of this clone is one. The chain couples TRBV5-4 to TRBJ2-7, with 10 bases matching TRBD1. The CDR3 totals 13 residues. Germline V lookup: CDR1 SGHNT, CDR2 YYREEE (reference sequence). The V segment lost 4 bases and the J segment 5 bases; nucleotides outside the gene matches: 3. The CDR3 spells CASSRTGGNEQYF. In nucleotides, the CDR3 is TGTGCCAGCAGCCGGACAGGGGGAAACGAGCAGTACTTC.

On this clone: The identical CDR3 is also encoded by other nucleotide sequences in the sample. The CDR3 loop is CASSSGQTYEQYF. The CDR3 nucleotides read TGTGCCAGCAGCTCCGGACAGACCTACGAGCAGTACTTC. The genes are TRBV28 and TRBJ2-5; D may be TRBD1 (6 bases). The J call is doubtful: the DNA matches TRBJ2-7 better. From germline, CDR1 is MDHEN and CDR2 SYDVKM. The CDR3 is 13 residues long.

This chain connects TRBV10-1 to TRBJ1-1; TRBD1 aligns across 10 bases. The ends lost 3 bases at V and 1 base at J; junction bases unmatched: 11. Germline CDR1 and CDR2: WNHNN and SYGVQD (reference sequence). The CDR3 spans 18 residues. CDR3 in DNA: TGCGCCAGCAGTGAAACCGGGACAGGGGAAAAGGAGAACACTGAAGCTTTCTTT. Amino acid sequence: CASSETGTGEKENTEAFF.

The gene calls are TRBV7-3 and TRBJ2-1; 8 nucleotides agree with TRBD2. Germline CDR1 and CDR2: SGHTA and FQGTGA. V lost 5 bases, J lost 5 bases, and 5 bases stayed unmatched. This CDR3 spans 14 amino acids. CDR3 nucleotide sequence: TGTGCCAGCAGCGCGGGACTAGGGGACAATGAGCAGTTCTTC. It yields the protein CASSAGLGDNEQFF.

V usage is TRBV5-1 and J usage is TRBJ2-1; 10 positions match TRBD2. CDR1 and CDR2 (germline): SGHRS, YFSETQ. The J segment lost 6 bases and the V segment lost 0 bases, leaving 6 bases of the junction unmatched. The CDR3 runs to 16 residues. CDR3 loop: CASSLAGLAGANEQFF. CDR3 DNA sequence: TGCGCCAGCAGCTTGGCCGGGCTAGCGGGAGCCAATGAGCAGTTCTTC.

The chain has TRBV18 and TRBJ1-2; the D gene is possibly TRBD1 (6 bases). V was clipped by 3 bases and J by 0 bases, with 14 bases between them. The V gene's germline CDR1 is KGHSH and CDR2 LQKENI. The CDR3 loop spans 16 amino acids. The CDR3, as DNA: TGTGCCAGCTCACCTGTGAGGGACAAAGCTAACTATGGCTACACCTTC. Its translation: CASSPVRDKANYGYTF.

This rearrangement joins TRBV7-2 to TRBJ2-7; unclear D gene. The CDR3 is 13 amino acids. Germline V gives CDR1 SGHTA, CDR2 FQGNSA. With 2 bases removed from V and 7 bases from J, the gap between germline ends came to 12 bases. The CDR3 here is CASSLFDLREQYF. In nucleotides, the CDR3 is TGTGCCAGCAGCTTATTCGATTTGAGAGAGCAGTACTTC.

This rearrangement joins TRBV12-5 to TRBJ1-4; no definite D call. The germline gives CDR1 LGHNT, CDR2 FRNRAP. Trimming pared 6 bases from V and 8 bases from J, leaving 16 bases between. This CDR3 has 14 residues. CDR3 loop: CASGPGRAGEKLFF. CDR3 bases: TGTGCTAGTGGCCCCGGGAGGGCGGGAGAAAAACTGTTTTTT.

This clone has only one observation. The V gene is TRBV7-2, the J gene TRBJ1-2; no clear D. Between the trimmed V and J ends, which lost 0 bases and 3 bases, there was a span of 5 bases. CDR3 length: 13 amino acids. Per the germline V gene, CDR1 is SGHTA and CDR2 is FQGNSA. The CDR3 is CASSLAEYYGYTF. CDR3 in DNA: TGTGCCAGCAGCTTAGCGGAGTACTATGGCTACACCTTC.

The J gene is TRBJ2-7, the V gene TRBV5-4; the D gene is possibly TRBD1 (6 bases). Per germline, CDR1 SGHNT and CDR2 YYREEE (reference sequence). CDR3 length: 16 amino acids. The V and J ends lost 0 bases and 0 bases respectively, with 13 bases between them. CDR3 bases: TGTGCCAGCAGCTTGGCCGGCAGGGGCATCTCCTACGAGCAGTACTTC. Protein product: CASSLAGRGISYEQYF.

The chain has TRBV18 and TRBJ2-1, with 7 bases lining up with TRBD1. The CDR3 runs 14 residues. From germline, CDR1 is KGHSH and CDR2 LQKENI. V was pared by 2 bases and J by 8 bases, with 6 bases of the junction left unmatched. The CDR3 DNA reads TGTGCCAGCTCACCAGAAGGGGGCTGGGATGAGCAGTTCTTC. Protein: CASSPEGGWDEQFF.

The chain uses TRBV5-5 and TRBJ1-1; D not certain. The length of the CDR3 is 13 residues. The V gene's germline CDR1 is SGHKS and CDR2 YYEKEE (reference sequence). V gave up 0 bases and J gave up 3 bases, with 6 bases separating them. The CDR3 sequence: CASSLVGDTEAFF. The CDR3 region has the DNA TGTGCCAGCAGCTTGGTCGGGGACACTGAAGCTTTCTTT.

The gene calls are TRBV5-5 and TRBJ1-5; 10 nucleotides match TRBD1. The CDR3 covers 16 residues. Germline V gene data show CDR1 as SGHKS and CDR2 as YYEKEE (reference sequence). V was clipped by 4 bases and J by 0 bases; unmatched bases: 4. The CDR3 sequence: CASSPGQGYSNQPQHF. DNA for the CDR3: TGTGCCAGCAGCCCGGGACAGGGGTATAGCAATCAGCCCCAGCATTTT.

The CDR3: CASSQPHRQGFNGYTF. The CDR3 nucleotides are TGCGCCAGCAGTCAGCCTCACCGACAGGGTTTCAATGGCTACACCTTC. The gene calls are TRBV23-1 and TRBJ1-2; 7 bases agree with TRBD1. TRBV23-1 belongs to the ORF category, with a function that is uncertain. The CDR3 is 16 residues long. Trimming took 3 bases from V and 6 from J; bases not matched to a gene: 13.

This rearrangement joins TRBV5-4 to TRBJ2-5; 7 bases are shared with TRBD1. TRBJ2-7 matches the DNA end more closely, so the J call is doubtful. The CDR3 loop spans 14 amino acids. Per the germline V gene, CDR1 is SGHNT and CDR2 is YYREEE (reference sequence). The CDR3 sequence: CASRNGQARYEQYF. CDR3 in DNA: TGTGCCAGCAGAAATGGACAGGCGAGGTACGAGCAGTACTTC.

V usage is TRBV28 and J usage is TRBJ1-5; a weak D match, TRBD1 (6 bases). The CDR3 extends over 13 amino acids. Germline CDR1 is MDHEN and CDR2 is SYDVKM. Trimming took 11 bases from V and 6 from J, leaving 17 bases between them. The CDR3 spells CAGGGGQGQPQHF. Written as DNA, the CDR3 is TGTGCCGGGGGGGGCGGGCAGGGTCAGCCCCAGCATTTT.

This clone was observed a single time. V gene TRBV9 combines with J gene TRBJ2-5, with 8 bases lining up with TRBD2. Germline V lookup: CDR1 SGDLS, CDR2 YYNGEE. The CDR3 loop spans 14 amino acids. V lost 4 bases and J lost 4; bases outside the gene matches: 6. DNA for the CDR3: TGTGCCAGCAGCCCTCGGACTAGCCTAGAGACCCAGTACTTC. It encodes CASSPRTSLETQYF. Combining the CDR3 with reference TRBV9 and TRBJ2-5 gives the whole variable domain DSGVTQTPKHLITATGQRVTLRCSPRSGDLSVYWYQQSLDQGLQFLIQYYNGEERAKGNILERFSAQQFPDLHSELNLSSLELGDSALYFCASSPRTSLETQYFGPGTRLLVL.

The chain carries TRBV7-2 and TRBJ1-1; 8 positions agree with TRBD1. Germline V lookup: CDR1 SGHTA, CDR2 FQGNSA. V shed 7 bases and J 0 bases; nucleotides not matched to a gene: 10. The CDR3 runs 16 residues. Written as DNA, the CDR3 is TGTGCCAGCACCGTAGATCCGGGACAGGTGAACACTGAAGCTTTCTTT. Translated, it gives CASTVDPGQVNTEAFF.

The chain combines TRBV7-2 with TRBJ2-5; possible D gene TRBD1, 5 bases. From germline, CDR1 is SGHTA and CDR2 FQGNSA. This CDR3 is built from 15 residues. Trimming shortened V by 0 bases and J by 6 bases, and 14 bases separated the two germline ends. The CDR3 sequence is CASSLAGQGRQTQYF. The CDR3 region has the DNA TGTGCCAGCAGCTTAGCTGGACAAGGCAGGCAGACCCAGTACTTC.